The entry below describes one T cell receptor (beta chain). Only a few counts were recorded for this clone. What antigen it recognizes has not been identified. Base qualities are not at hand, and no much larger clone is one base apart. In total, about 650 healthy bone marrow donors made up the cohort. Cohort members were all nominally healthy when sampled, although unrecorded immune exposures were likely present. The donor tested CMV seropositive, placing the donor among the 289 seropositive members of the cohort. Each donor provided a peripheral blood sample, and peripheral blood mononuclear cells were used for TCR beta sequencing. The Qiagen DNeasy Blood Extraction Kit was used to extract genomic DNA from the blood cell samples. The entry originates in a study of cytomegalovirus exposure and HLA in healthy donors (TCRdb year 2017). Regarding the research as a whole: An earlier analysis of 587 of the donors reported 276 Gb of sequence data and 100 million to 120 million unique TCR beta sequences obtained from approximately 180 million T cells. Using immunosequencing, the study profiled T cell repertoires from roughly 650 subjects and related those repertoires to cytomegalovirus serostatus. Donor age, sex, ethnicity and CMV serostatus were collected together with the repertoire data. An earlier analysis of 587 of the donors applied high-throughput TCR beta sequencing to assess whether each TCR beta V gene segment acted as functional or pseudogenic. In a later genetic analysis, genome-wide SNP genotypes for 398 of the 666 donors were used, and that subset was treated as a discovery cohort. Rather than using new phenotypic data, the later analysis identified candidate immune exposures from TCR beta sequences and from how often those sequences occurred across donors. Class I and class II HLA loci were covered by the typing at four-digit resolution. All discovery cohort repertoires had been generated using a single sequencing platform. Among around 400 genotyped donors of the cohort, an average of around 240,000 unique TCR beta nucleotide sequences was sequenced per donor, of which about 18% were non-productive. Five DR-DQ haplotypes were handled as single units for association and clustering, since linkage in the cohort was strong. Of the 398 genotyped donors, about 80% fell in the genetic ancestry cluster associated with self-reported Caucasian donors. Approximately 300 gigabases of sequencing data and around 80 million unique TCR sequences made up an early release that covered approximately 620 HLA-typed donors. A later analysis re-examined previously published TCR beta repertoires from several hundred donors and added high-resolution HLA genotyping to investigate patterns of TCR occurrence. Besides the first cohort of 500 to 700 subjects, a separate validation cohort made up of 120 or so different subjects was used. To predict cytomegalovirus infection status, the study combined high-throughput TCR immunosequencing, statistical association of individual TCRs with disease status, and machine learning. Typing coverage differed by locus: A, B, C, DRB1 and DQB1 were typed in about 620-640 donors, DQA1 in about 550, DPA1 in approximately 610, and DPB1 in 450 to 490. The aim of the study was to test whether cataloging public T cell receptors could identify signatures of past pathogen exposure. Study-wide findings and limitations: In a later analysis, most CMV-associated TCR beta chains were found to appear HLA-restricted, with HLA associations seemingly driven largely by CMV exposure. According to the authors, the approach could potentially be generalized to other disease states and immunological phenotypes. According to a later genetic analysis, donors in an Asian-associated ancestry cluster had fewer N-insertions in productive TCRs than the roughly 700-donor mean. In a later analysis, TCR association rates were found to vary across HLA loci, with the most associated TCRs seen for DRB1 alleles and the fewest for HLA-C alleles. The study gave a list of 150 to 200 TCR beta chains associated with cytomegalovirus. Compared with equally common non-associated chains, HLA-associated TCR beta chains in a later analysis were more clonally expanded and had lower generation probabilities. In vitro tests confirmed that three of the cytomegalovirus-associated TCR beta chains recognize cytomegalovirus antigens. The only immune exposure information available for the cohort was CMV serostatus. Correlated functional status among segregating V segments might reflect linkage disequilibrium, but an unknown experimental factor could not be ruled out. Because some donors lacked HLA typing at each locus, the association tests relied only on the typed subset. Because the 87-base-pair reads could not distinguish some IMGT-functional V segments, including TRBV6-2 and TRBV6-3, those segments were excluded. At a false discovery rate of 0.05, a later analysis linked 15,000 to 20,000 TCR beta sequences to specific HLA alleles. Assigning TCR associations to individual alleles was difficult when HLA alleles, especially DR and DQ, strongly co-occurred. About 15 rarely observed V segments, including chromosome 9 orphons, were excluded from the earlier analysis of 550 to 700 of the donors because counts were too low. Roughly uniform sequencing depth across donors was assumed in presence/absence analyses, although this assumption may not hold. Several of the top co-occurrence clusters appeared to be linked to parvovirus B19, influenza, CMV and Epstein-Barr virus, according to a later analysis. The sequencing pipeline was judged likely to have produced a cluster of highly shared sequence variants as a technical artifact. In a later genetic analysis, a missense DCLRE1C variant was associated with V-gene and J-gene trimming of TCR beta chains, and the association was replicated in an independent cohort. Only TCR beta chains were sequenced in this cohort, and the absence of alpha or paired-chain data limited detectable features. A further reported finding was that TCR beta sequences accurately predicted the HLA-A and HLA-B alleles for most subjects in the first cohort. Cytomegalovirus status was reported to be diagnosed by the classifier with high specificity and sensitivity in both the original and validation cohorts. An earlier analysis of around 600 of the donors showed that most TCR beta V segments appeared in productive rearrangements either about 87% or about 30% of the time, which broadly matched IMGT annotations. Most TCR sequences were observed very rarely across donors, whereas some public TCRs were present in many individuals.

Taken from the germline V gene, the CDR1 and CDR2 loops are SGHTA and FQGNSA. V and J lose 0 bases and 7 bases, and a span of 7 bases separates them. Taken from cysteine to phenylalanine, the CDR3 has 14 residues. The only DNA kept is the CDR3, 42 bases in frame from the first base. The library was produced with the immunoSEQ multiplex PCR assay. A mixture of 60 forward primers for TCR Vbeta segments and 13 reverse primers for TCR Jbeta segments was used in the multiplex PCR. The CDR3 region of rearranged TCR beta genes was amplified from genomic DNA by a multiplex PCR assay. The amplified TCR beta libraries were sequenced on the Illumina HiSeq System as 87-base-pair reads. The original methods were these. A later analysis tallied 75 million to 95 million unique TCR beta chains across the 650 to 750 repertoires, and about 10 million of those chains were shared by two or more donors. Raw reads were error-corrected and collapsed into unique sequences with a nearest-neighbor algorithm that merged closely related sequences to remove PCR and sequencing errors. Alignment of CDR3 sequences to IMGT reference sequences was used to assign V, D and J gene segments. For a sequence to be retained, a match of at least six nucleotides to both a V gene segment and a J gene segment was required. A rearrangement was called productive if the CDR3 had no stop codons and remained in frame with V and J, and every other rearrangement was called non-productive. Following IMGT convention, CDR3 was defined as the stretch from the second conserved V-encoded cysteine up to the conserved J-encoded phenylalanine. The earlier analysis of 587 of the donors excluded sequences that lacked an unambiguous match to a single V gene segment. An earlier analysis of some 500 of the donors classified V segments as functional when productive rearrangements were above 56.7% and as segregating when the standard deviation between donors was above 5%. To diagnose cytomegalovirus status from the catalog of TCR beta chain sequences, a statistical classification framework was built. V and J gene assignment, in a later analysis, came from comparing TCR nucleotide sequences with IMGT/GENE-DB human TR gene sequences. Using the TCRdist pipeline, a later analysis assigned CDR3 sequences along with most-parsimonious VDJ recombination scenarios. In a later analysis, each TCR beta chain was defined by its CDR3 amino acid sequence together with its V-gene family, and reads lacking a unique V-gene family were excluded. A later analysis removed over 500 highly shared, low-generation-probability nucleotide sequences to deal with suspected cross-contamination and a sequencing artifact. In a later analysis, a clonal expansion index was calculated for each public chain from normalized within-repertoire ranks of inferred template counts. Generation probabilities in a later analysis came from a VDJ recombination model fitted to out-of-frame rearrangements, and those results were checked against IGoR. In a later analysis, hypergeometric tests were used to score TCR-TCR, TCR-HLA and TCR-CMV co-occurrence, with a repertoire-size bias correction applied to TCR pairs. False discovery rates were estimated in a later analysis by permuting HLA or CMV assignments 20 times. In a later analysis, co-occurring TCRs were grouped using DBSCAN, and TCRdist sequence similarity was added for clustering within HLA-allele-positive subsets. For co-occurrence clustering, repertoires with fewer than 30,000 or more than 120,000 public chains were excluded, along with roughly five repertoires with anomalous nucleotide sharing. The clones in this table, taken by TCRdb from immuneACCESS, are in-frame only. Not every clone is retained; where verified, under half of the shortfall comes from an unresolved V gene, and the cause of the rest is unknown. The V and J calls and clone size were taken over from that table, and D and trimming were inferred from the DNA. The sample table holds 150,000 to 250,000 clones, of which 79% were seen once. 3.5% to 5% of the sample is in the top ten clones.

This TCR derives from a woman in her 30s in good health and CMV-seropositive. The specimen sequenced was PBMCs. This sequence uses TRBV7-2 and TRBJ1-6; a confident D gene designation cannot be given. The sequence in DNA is TGTGCCAGCAGCTTAGCTTCACAGAATTCACCCCTCCACTTT. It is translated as CASSLASQNSPLHF.